These 15 T cell receptor beta chains were sequenced from one sample in a study of beta chain features in type 1 diabetes. Investigators reverse transcribed all isolated RNA, so they sequenced expressed TCRB transcripts. Sequencing used immunoSEQ multiplex PCR; TCRdb keeps in-frame clones, though not all of them. The table lists 400,000 to 550,000 clones, about an eighth of them singletons. Source material: naive CD4+ T cells from blood. The receptors were gathered from a woman aged 18-29 years in good health.

The chain has TRBV7-8 and TRBJ2-1, with a weak D call TRBD2 (6 bases). The CDR3 runs 16 residues. Trimming stripped 1 base from V and 4 bases from J, with 14 bases between. The germline V gene encodes CDR1 SGHVS and CDR2 FQNEAQ. CDR3 sequence: CASSLVSSSAYNEQFF. CDR3 sequence (DNA): TGTGCCAGCAGCTTAGTCTCGTCTAGCGCTTACAATGAGCAGTTCTTC.

CDR3 amino acids: CASSLLPESNQPQHF. Written as DNA, the CDR3 is TGCGCCAGCAGCTTGCTCCCGGAAAGCAATCAGCCCCAGCATTTT. The chain recombines TRBV5-1 with TRBJ1-5; D uncertain. The germline CDR1 and CDR2 sequences are SGHRS and YFSETQ. The CDR3 runs 15 residues. Trimming cost V 1 base and J 1 base, with 9 bases left between them.

The V call is TRBV29-1, the J call TRBJ2-4; no reliable D call. Trimming took off 7 bases at V and 0 bases at J, with 16 bases between the two ends. There are 15 residues in the CDR3. Germline CDR1 SQVTM, CDR2 ANQGSEA. The CDR3 reads CSESSLCGAKNIQYF. CDR3 nucleotides: TGCAGCGAGTCTTCTTTATGTGGAGCCAAAAACATTCAGTACTTC.

This clone has just a few counts. At the DNA level, this CDR3 is encoded by other sequences in the same sample as well. This rearrangement joins TRBV9 to TRBJ2-1; 8 positions match TRBD1. V was clipped by 2 bases and J by 4 bases; unmatched bases: 5. Germline V lookup: CDR1 SGDLS, CDR2 YYNGEE. The CDR3 has 15 amino acids. In DNA form, the CDR3 reads TGTGCCAGCAGCGTCGGGACAGGAGGATACAATGAGCAGTTCTTC. The encoded protein is CASSVGTGGYNEQFF.

The chain recombines TRBV18 with TRBJ2-3; 7 bases fit TRBD1. Germline V lookup: CDR1 KGHSH, CDR2 LQKENI. This CDR3 contains 15 residues. V was pared by 2 bases and J by 2 bases, with 4 bases of the junction left unmatched. The CDR3 DNA sequence: TGTGCCAGCTCACCAAGACAGGGCTACACAGATACGCAGTATTTT. Protein product: CASSPRQGYTDTQYF.

This clone has more than one count but fewer than ten. The chain recombines TRBV7-9 with TRBJ1-1; 8 bases are shared with TRBD1. The V gene's germline CDR1 is SEHNR and CDR2 FQNEAQ (reference sequence). The CDR3 extends over 11 amino acids. After removal of 5 bases from V and 11 bases from J, the junction contained 4 bases not matched to a gene. The CDR3 coding sequence is TGTGCCAGCAGCCGGACAGGGAAGGCTTTCTTT. Translated, it gives CASSRTGKAFF.

This clone has more than one count but fewer than ten. This chain joins TRBV7-2 and TRBJ1-5; D is perhaps TRBD1 (6 bases). Germline lookup yields CDR1 SGHTA and CDR2 FQGNSA. V gave up 10 bases and J gave up 1 base, with 17 bases separating them. This CDR3 contains 15 residues. CDR3: CATAIAGGSNQPQHF. In DNA form, the CDR3 reads TGTGCCACCGCAATTGCTGGGGGCAGCAATCAGCCCCAGCATTTT. The complete variable domain, with remaining parts taken from reference TRBV7-2 and TRBJ1-5, reads GAGVSQSPSNKVTEKGKDVELRCDPISGHTALYWYRQSLGQGLEFLIYFQGNSAPDKSGLPSDRFSAERTGGSVSTLTIQRTQQEDSAVYLCATAIAGGSNQPQHFGDGTRLSIL.

CDR3 region: CASSPTRSRGAEKLFF. The CDR3 nucleotides are TGTGCCAGCAGCCCGACGAGATCCCGGGGGGCTGAAAAACTGTTTTTT. This chain uses TRBV7-2 with TRBJ1-4, with D possibly TRBD1 on 6 matching bases. The V end lost 5 bases, the J end lost 7 bases, and 20 bases lay between the germline ends. From germline, CDR1 is SGHTA and CDR2 FQGNSA. The CDR3 extends over 16 amino acids.

J is TRBJ2-1 and V is TRBV7-2; a weak D match, TRBD2 (6 bases). The germline V and J ends were trimmed by 0 bases and 6 bases, with 6 bases remaining between them. Germline assignment: CDR1 SGHTA and CDR2 FQGNSA. This CDR3 comprises 13 residues. The CDR3 region is CASSLAGSNEQFF. The CDR3 nucleotides read TGTGCCAGCAGCTTAGCCGGGAGCAATGAGCAGTTCTTC.

Notes on this clone: One junction end does not reproduce the germline sequence, and a read error may be involved. The chain employs TRBV7-7 and TRBJ2-1; the match to TRBD2 covers 8 bases. There are 16 residues in the CDR3. Germline V gene lookup returns CDR1 SSHAT and CDR2 FNYEAQ (reference sequence). The CDR3 sequence: CASSGKAGAAYNEQFF. The CDR3 DNA reads TGTGCTAGCAGCGGAAAAGCGGGGGCCGCCTACAATGAGCAGTTCTTC. Full variable domain (outside the CDR3, taken from reference TRBV7-7 and TRBJ2-1): GAGVSQSPRYKVTKRGQDVTLRCDPISSHATLYWYQQALGQGPEFLTYFNYEAQPDKSGLPSDRFSAERPEGSISTLTIQRTEQRDSAMYRCASSGKAGAAYNEQFFGPGTRLTVL.

The rearrangement joins TRBV4-1 to TRBJ2-3, with D possibly being TRBD1 (5 bases). This CDR3 has 14 amino acids. Germline values: CDR1 MGHRA, CDR2 YSYEKL. V lost 0 bases, J lost 2 bases, and 6 bases lay in between. The CDR3 DNA sequence: TGCGCCAGCAGCCAAGAACAGGACACAGATACGCAGTATTTT. Translation gives CASSQEQDTDTQYF.

This clone came up a few times. V and J are TRBV7-9 and TRBJ2-3, with 7 bases fitting TRBD1. Germline trimming cut 4 bases from V and 5 bases from J; bases unmatched to any gene: 6. The CDR3 loop spans 14 amino acids. Germline assignment: CDR1 SEHNR and CDR2 FQNEAQ (reference sequence). CDR3 DNA: TGTGCCAGCAGCTCCTGGACAGGAAAAGATACGCAGTATTTT. Translated, it gives CASSSWTGKDTQYF.

This clone was picked up a small number of times. The J gene is TRBJ2-3, the V gene TRBV10-3, with TRBD2 identical over 9 bases. CDR3 size: 19 residues. The trim removed 4 bases at V and 2 bases at J, leaving 16 bases unmatched. Germline V gene sequence: CDR1 ENHRY, CDR2 SYGVKD. The CDR3 DNA follows: TGTGCCATCAGTGTGGGAGGACTAGCGATCAAATGGGACACAGATACGCAGTATTTT. Translated, it gives CAISVGGLAIKWDTDTQYF.

The chain couples TRBV27 to TRBJ2-1, with D possibly being TRBD1 (6 bases). This CDR3 is built from 18 residues. Trimming pared 5 bases from V and 5 bases from J, leaving 25 bases between. Germline lookup yields CDR1 MNHEY and CDR2 SMNVEV (reference sequence). CDR3 DNA: TGTGCCAGCAGTAAAAAAGACGGGACATTTGTTGGGAACAATGAGCAGTTCTTC. Translating gives CASSKKDGTFVGNNEQFF.

This clone was counted at least ten times. V usage is TRBV9 and J usage is TRBJ2-7, with a weak D call TRBD2 (6 bases). CDR1 and CDR2 (germline): SGDLS, YYNGEE. The CDR3 length is 14 residues. With 7 bases removed from V and 6 bases from J, the gap between germline ends came to 20 bases. The CDR3 here is CASGTDMRGLEQYF. The CDR3 nucleotides read TGTGCCAGCGGGACTGACATGCGAGGGCTCGAGCAGTACTTC. Full variable domain (rest looked up from reference TRBV9 and TRBJ2-7): DSGVTQTPKHLITATGQRVTLRCSPRSGDLSVYWYQQSLDQGLQFLIQYYNGEERAKGNILERFSAQQFPDLHSELNLSSLELGDSALYFCASGTDMRGLEQYFGPGTRLTVT.